This TCR beta chain was found in a study of shared clonotypes between healthy human individuals (dated by TCRdb to 2020 to 2021). For the wider study: The cohort included three men and two women between 18 and 49 years of age. Each donor's leukapheresis produced roughly between roughly 0.94 and 9.5 billion PBMCs. Libraries were prepared and TCR repertoires were sequenced by different laboratories using diverse techniques, in order to increase sequencing depth and limit assay-specific biases. For each donor, CD4 naive and CD4 memory were each given three plates, CD8 naive was given two plates, and CD8 memory was given one plate. To estimate repertoire size and how much clonotype sharing occurs between individuals, the study deeply sequenced the blood TCR repertoires of a handful of healthy adults.

To note about this clone: Its target antigen remains unknown. Base-call qualities are not available, and no considerably larger clone is one nucleotide away.

Points the paper makes about the study in general: Naive subsets generally had larger estimated clonotype richness than memory subsets. Only blood was sampled, and tissue TCR repertoires likely differ from those in blood. Compared with non-shared clonotypes, clonotypes shared by all four sorted-subset donors had higher generation probabilities. Pairwise subsampling led to the expectation that sequencing depth would affect the degree of clonotype sharing among donors. Rarefaction of sorted-subset datasets indicated incomplete sequencing despite the large sequencing depth. Sharing across several donors was observed for approximately 5% of naive CD4, 3.5% of naive CD8, 2% to 2.5% of memory CD4, and around 0.42% of memory CD8 clonotypes. The small number of donors limited the genetic and exposure-history diversity represented.

Using the deep immunoSEQ assay, TCR CDR3 regions were amplified from genomic DNA by multiplex PCR. Extracted genomic DNA from each cell subset was distributed evenly across all wells of several immunoSEQ 96-well plates, and each plate was treated as a replicate. For sorted subsets, about 200 ng genomic DNA, equal to about 30,000 T cell genomes, was loaded into each replicate PCR. The purified libraries were quantified using a Qubit 3.0 fluorometer, sized with a Bioanalyzer 2100, and then quantified again using the KAPA Library Quantification kit. A separate single-read 150-cycle Illumina NextSeq 550 flow cell was used to sequence each immunoSEQ 96-well plate. Regarding the original processing steps: The immunoSEQ output contained only junctional sequences without quality scores, so filtering could not match that applied to full-length reads. To assign V/J genes and CDR3, sequences were annotated against IMGT germline references using PyIR, a Python wrapper for IgBLAST v1.9. Reads were removed for weak V/J assignments (E-value above 1e-6), missing CDR3, stop codons, out-of-frame junctions, or ambiguous translated residues. V3J clonotypes were defined by identical inferred V gene, J gene, and CDR3 amino acid sequence. The percentage overlap between two repertoires was calculated by dividing the number of shared unique clonotypes by the size of the smaller repertoire. RTK rarefaction, the Chao1 estimator, and Recon v2.1 estimates of unobserved clonotypes were used to assess repertoire richness. Generation probabilities were computed with OLGA for all TCRbeta clonotypes obtained by the gDNA method from a handful of donors. TCRdb stores this immuneACCESS table with in-frame sequences only. Part of the clones is absent; in the studies checked, under half of the shortfall reflects unresolved V genes, and no reason is known for the rest. D and trimming were read from the DNA, whereas the V and J calls and clone size are those reported in that table. This sample holds some 2,500,000 clones; 80% to 95% were observed only once. The biggest ten clones account for 0.3% to 0.4% of the sample.

The donors were healthy, HIV-negative adults who had no recently reported acute infections or vaccinations. Every donor was a Caucasian adult residing in Nashville, Tennessee, USA. Magnetic negative selection was used to enrich CD4+ T cells, after which naive cells were positively selected on CD45RA and the negative fraction became the memory subset. Blood was obtained by leukapheresis, after which PBMCs were separated by Ficoll-Histopaque density gradient centrifugation and cryopreserved in liquid nitrogen vapor phase. Analytical flow cytometry was used to check the purity and quantity of every magnetically sorted T cell population. Genomic DNA was isolated from every sorted fraction and measured by UV absorbance on a Nanodrop 2000c. Measured from the cysteine to the phenylalanine, the CDR3 is 15 residues long. CDR3 DNA is the only sequence kept; it has 45 bases, read in frame from the first base. CDR1 is given as MDHEN and CDR2 as SYDVKM, both from the germline V gene. V drops 4 bases and J drops 8 bases, leaving 18 bases in between.

The chain is encoded by TRBV28 joined to TRBJ2-1; the D gene is unclear. This TCR derives from a man aged 18 to 29 in good health. Some clones in this sample may be carry-over from other donors' samples. Sequenced sample: naive CD4+ T cells from PBMCs. In the paper's terms, the cell subset or site label means: CD45RA+ positively selected. In nucleotides, the sequence is TGTGCCAGCAGTTCGGAGTGGTCCGGGTCGGATGAGCAGTTCTTC. Translated, this is CASSSEWSGSDEQFF.